This TCR beta chain was captured in a study of response to subunit inactivated influenza vaccine. A note on this clonotype: Its matching antigen is unknown.

TCRdb processed the RT-PCR reads anew with MiXCR; each CDR3 protein has one entry. Among about 580,000 distinct CDR3 sequences listed, 14% were seen once. Study-level findings and limits: Authors suggested that a seasonal influenza vaccination recruits few new T cells each time.

CDR3 length: 16 amino acids. V lost 3 bases and J lost 1, with 16 bases in between. The germline V gene encodes CDR1 SGHDT and CDR2 YYEEEE. The rearrangement links TRBV5-6 to TRBJ2-5; unclear D gene. The TCR sequence derives from a man aged 50-60 years who received an inactivated influenza vaccine. Sequenced here: PBMCs from blood, sampled roughly 12 days after vaccination. Here the CDR3 DNA reads TGTGCCAGCAGCTCCCCAGGTGAAGCTACCCAAGAGACCCAGTACTTC. It translates to CASSSPGEATQETQYF.